This T cell receptor beta chain appears in the sequencing data of a study of T cell responses to AZD1222 COVID-19 vaccine. Notes on the study in general: Along spike, vaccine-associated CD4 TCRs were found throughout, with dominance at 160-218 and 743-854. Donor demographics were predominantly white British with a female majority; clonal diversity may be underestimated. Close to half of all spike-specific TCRs reportedly target regions of the variants that are unmutated.

This clone was detected once. What it binds is unknown. The method was immunoSEQ multiplex PCR; TCRdb's version includes in-frame clones alone and lacks a portion of them. The sample lists about 190,000 clones, 80% to 90% occurring once. CDR1 is SNHLY and CDR2 is FYNNEI in the germline V gene. Trimming removed 2 bases from V and 9 bases from J, with 17 bases in between. The length of the CDR3 is 14 residues. The chain recombines TRBV2 with TRBJ2-7; D remains unclear. This sequence originates from an adult in good health. The sequenced sample was peripheral blood, obtained on day 0 of AZD1222 vaccination. The CDR3 loop is CASSERAIADAQYF. As DNA, the CDR3 is TGTGCCAGCAGTGAAAGGGCCATTGCGGATGCGCAGTACTTC. The variable domain in full, with the rest retrieved from reference TRBV2 and TRBJ2-7, is EPEVTQTPSHQVTQMGQEVILRCVPISNHLYFYWYRQILGQKVEFLVSFYNNEISEKSEIFDDQFSVERPDGSNFTLKIRSTKLEDSAMYFCASSERAIADAQYFGPGTRLTVT.